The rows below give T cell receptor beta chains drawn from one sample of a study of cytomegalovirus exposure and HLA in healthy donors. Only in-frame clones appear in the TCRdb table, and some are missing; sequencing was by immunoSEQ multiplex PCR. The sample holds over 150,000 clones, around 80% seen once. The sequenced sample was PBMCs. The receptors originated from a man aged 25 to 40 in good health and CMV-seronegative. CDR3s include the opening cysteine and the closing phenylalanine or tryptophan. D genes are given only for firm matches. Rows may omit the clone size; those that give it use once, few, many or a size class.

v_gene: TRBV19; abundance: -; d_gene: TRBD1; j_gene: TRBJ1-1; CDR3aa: CASSGPQGASQTEAFF; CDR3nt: TGTGCCAGTAGTGGCCCACAGGGGGCGTCGCAAACTGAAGCTTTCTTT
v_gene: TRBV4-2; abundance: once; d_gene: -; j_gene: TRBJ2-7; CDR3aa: CASSPSLGAYEQYF; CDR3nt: TGTGCCAGCAGCCCATCCCTGGGAGCCTACGAGCAGTACTTC
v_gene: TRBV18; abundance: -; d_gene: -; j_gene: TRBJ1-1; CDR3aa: CASSPEGVLRNTEAFF; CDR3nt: TGTGCCAGCTCACCTGAAGGGGTTTTAAGGAACACTGAAGCTTTCTTT
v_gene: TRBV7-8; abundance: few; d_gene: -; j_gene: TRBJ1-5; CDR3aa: CASSLYNQPQHF; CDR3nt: TGTGCCAGCAGCTTATATAATCAGCCCCAGCATTTT
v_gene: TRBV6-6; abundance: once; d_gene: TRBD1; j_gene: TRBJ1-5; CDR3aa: CASSRQGSNQPQHF; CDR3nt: TGTGCCAGCAGTCGACAGGGAAGCAATCAGCCCCAGCATTTT
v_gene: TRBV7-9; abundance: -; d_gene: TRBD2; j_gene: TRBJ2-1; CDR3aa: CASSPDGSGRSYNEQFF; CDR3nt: TGTGCCAGCAGCCCCGATGGTAGCGGGAGATCCTACAATGAGCAGTTCTTC
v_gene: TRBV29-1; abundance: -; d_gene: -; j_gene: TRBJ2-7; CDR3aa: CSVVPQAGIAYEQYF; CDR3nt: TGCAGCGTTGTGCCTCAGGCCGGAATAGCCTACGAGCAGTACTTC
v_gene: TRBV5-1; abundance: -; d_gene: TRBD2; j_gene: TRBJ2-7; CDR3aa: CASSPGLAGVSEQYF; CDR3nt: TGCGCCAGCAGTCCTGGACTAGCGGGAGTCAGCGAGCAGTACTTC
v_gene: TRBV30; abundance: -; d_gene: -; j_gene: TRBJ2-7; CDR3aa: CAWSVGGRGSYEQYF; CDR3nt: TGTGCCTGGAGTGTGGGTGGGAGAGGATCCTACGAGCAGTACTTC
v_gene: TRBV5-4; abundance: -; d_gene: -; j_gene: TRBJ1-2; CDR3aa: CASSPGGQGSGYTF; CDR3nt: TGTGCCAGCAGCCCGGGGGGCCAGGGGTCTGGCTACACCTTC
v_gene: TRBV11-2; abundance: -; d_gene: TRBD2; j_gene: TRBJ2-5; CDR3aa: CASSAGAGGETQYF; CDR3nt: TGTGCCAGCAGCGCGGGAGCGGGGGGAGAGACCCAGTACTTC
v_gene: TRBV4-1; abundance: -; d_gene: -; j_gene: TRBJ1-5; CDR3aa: CASSFYLGGNQPQHF; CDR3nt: TGCGCCAGCAGCTTTTACCTCGGGGGCAATCAGCCCCAGCATTTT
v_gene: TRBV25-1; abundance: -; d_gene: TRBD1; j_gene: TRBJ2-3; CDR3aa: CASSDPGDRGGGTQYF; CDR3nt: TGTGCCAGCAGTGACCCCGGGGACAGGGGAGGAGGTACGCAGTATTTT
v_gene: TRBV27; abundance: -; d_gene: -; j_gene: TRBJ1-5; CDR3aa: CASGLGLPNQPQHF; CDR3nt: TGTGCCAGCGGCCTGGGACTCCCCAATCAGCCCCAGCATTTT
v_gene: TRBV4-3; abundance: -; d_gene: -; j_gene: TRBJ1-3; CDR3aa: CASSQDALKSTYEDNSGNTIYF; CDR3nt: TGCGCCAGCAGCCAAGATGCCCTAAAGTCGACCTATGAGGACAACTCTGGAAACACCATATATTTT
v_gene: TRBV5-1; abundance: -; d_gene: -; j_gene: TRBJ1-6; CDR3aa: CASSPESNGNSPLHF; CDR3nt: TGCGCCAGCAGTCCGGAGTCGAACGGGAATTCACCCCTCCACTTT
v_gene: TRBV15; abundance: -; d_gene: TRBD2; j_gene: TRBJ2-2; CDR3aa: CATSRDLWEGGTGELFF; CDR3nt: TGTGCCACCAGCAGAGATCTTTGGGAGGGCGGTACCGGGGAGCTGTTTTTT
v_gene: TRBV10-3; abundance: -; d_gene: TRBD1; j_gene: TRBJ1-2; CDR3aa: CAISEPDRAVDYGYGYTF; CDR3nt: TGTGCCATCAGTGAACCGGACAGGGCGGTGGACTATGGCTATGGCTACACCTTC
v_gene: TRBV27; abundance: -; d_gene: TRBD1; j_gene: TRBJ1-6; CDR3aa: CASALRQGGVSPLHF; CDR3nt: TGTGCCAGCGCTCTAAGACAGGGTGGGGTCTCACCCCTCCACTTT
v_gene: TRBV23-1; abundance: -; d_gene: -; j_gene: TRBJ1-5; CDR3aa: CASSPMTGISKMYGGNQPQHF; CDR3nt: TGCGCCAGCAGTCCGATGACCGGGATCTCGAAGATGTATGGGGGCAATCAGCCCCAGCATTTT
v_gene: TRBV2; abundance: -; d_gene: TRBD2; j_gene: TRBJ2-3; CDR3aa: CASSASGTTPDTQYF; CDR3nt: TGTGCCAGCAGCGCTAGCGGGACCACTCCAGATACGCAGTATTTT
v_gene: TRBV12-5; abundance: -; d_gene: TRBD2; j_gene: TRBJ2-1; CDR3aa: CASVASGTSYNEQFF; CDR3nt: TGTGCTAGTGTAGCTAGCGGCACGTCCTACAATGAGCAGTTCTTC
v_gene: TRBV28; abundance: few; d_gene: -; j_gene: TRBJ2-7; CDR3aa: CASSFSSYEQYF; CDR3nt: TGTGCCAGCAGTTTCAGCTCCTACGAGCAGTACTTC
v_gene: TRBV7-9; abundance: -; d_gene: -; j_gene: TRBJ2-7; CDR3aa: CASSPSSYEQYF; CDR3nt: TGTGCCAGCAGCCCCTCCTCTTACGAGCAGTACTTC
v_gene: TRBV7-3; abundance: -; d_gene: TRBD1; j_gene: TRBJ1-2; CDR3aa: CASSLRGRVESGYTF; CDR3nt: TGTGCCAGCAGCTTGAGGGGGCGAGTCGAAAGTGGCTACACCTTC
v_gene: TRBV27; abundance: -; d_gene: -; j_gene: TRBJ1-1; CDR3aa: CASSNRPMNTEAFF; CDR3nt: TGTGCCAGCAGCAACAGACCTATGAACACTGAAGCTTTCTTT
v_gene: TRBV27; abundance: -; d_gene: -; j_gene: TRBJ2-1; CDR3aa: CASSPVSPVNEQFF; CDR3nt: TGTGCCAGCAGCCCAGTTTCTCCTGTCAATGAGCAGTTCTTC
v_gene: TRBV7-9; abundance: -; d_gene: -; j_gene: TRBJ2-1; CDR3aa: CASSLDPLAGDYNEQFF; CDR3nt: TGTGCCAGCAGCTTAGATCCTCTGGCAGGGGACTACAATGAGCAGTTCTTC
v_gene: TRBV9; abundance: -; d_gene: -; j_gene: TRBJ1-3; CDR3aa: CASSALSGNTIYF; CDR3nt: TGTGCCAGCAGCGCCCTCTCTGGAAACACCATATATTTT
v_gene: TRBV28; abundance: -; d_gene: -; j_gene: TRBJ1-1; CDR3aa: CASSPRTASLRRRAEAFF; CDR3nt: TGTGCCAGCAGTCCCCGGACAGCCAGCCTTAGACGACGCGCTGAAGCTTTCTTT
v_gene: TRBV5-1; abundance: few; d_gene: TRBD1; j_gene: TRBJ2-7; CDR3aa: CASSLLGQGLLREQYF; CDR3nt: TGCGCCAGCAGCTTGCTCGGACAGGGCCTCCTACGAGAGCAGTACTTC
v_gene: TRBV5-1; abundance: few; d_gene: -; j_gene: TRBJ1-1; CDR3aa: CASSLNGLMNTEAFF; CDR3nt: TGCGCCAGCAGCTTAAACGGTCTCATGAACACTGAAGCTTTCTTT
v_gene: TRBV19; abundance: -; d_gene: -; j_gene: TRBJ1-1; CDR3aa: CASSTRTPNTEAFF; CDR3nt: TGTGCCAGTAGCACCCGGACACCGAACACTGAAGCTTTCTTT
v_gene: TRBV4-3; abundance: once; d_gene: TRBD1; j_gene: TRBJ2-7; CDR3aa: CASSQGEGQGYEQYF; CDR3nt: TGCGCCAGCAGCCAAGGGGAGGGACAGGGTTACGAGCAGTACTTC
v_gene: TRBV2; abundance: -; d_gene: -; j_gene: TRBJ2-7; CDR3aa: CASSYSSGLSEQYF; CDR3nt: TGTGCCAGCAGTTACAGCTCTGGGCTAAGCGAGCAGTACTTC
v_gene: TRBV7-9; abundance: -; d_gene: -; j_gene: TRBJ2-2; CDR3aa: CASSWVEGKAGELFF; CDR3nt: TGTGCCAGCAGCTGGGTGGAGGGGAAGGCCGGGGAGCTGTTTTTT
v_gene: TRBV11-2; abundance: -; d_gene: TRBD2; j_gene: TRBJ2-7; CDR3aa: CASSTRSGGMDEQYF; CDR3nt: TGTGCCAGCAGCACGAGAAGCGGGGGGATGGACGAGCAGTACTTC
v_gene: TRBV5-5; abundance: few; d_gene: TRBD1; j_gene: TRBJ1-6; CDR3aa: CASSTGQGSNSPLHF; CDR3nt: TGTGCCAGCAGCACCGGACAGGGTAGCAATTCACCCCTCCACTTT
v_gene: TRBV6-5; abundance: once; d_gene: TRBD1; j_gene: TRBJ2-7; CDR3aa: CASSSQGAYEQYF; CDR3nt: TGTGCCAGCAGTTCACAGGGGGCATACGAGCAGTACTTC
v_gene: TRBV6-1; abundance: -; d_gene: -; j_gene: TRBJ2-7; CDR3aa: CASRRPGRSYEQYF; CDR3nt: TGTGCCAGCAGACGTCCTGGCCGATCCTACGAGCAGTACTTC
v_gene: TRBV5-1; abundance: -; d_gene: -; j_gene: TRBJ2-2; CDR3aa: CASSFGLADTGELFF; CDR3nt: TGCGCCAGCAGCTTCGGTTTAGCGGACACCGGGGAGCTGTTTTTT
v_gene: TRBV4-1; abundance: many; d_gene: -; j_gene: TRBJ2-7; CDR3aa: CASSQDGGILYEQYF; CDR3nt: TGCGCCAGCAGCCAAGATGGGGGGATCTTGTACGAGCAGTACTTC
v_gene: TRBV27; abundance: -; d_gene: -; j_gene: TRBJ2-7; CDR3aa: CASSFRLPYEQYF; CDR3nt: TGTGCCAGCAGTTTCCGACTACCCTACGAGCAGTACTTC
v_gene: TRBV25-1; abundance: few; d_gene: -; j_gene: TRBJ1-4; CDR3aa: CASSERQVHEKLFF; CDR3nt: TGTGCCAGCAGTGAACGACAGGTGCATGAAAAACTGTTTTTT
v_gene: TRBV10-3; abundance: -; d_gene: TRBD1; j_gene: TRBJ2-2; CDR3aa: CAITNGQVNTGELFF; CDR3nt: TGTGCCATCACCAACGGACAGGTTAACACCGGGGAGCTGTTTTTT
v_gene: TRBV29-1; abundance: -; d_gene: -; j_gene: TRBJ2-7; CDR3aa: CSAEDSSYEQYF; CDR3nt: TGCAGCGCGGAGGACTCCTCCTACGAGCAGTACTTC
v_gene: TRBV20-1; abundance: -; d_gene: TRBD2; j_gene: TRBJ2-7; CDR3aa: CSARVGGEQYF; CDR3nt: TGCAGTGCTAGAGTCGGGGGGGAGCAGTACTTC
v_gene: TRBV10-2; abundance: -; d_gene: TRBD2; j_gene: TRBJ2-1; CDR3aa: CASSPTSLNEQFF; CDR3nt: TGCGCCAGCAGCCCGACTAGCCTAAATGAGCAGTTCTTC
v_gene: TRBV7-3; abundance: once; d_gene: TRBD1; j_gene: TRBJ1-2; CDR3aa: CASSVKDRGGGYTF; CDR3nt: TGTGCCAGCAGCGTAAAAGACAGGGGAGGTGGCTACACCTTC
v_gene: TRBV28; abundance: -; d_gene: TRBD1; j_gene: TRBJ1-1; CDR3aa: CASSSGGLTEAFF; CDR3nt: TGTGCCAGCAGTTCAGGGGGATTAACTGAAGCTTTCTTT
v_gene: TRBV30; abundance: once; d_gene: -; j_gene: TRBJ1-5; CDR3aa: CAWSFTGQNQPQHF; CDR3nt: TGTGCCTGGAGTTTCACAGGACAAAATCAGCCCCAGCATTTT